The rows below give T cell receptor beta chains drawn from one sample of a study of OX40 agonist ivuxolimab in advanced cancers. Repertoires were generated with immunoSEQ multiplex PCR, while TCRdb's copy carries only in-frame clones and drops some. The sample holds tens of thousands of clones, about 80% seen once. The material sequenced was CD4+ or CD8+ T cells sorted from blood, taken in a trial of the OX40 agonist ivuxolimab. These receptors were obtained from an adult with an advanced solid tumor such as melanoma, head and neck, liver or kidney cancer. Each CDR3 is given with its conserved first and last residue. D genes are given only for firm matches. Clone size, where shown, is once, few, many, or a class for clones that have expanded.

>NA|TRBV5-4|TRBJ1-2|TRBD1
CASSQAGGQNYGYTF
TGTGCCAGCAGCCAGGCGGGGGGACAGAACTATGGCTACACCTTC
>once|TRBV27|TRBJ1-2|NA
CASGFGGFYGYTF
TGTGCCAGCGGATTCGGGGGGTTCTATGGCTACACCTTC
>NA|TRBV2|TRBJ2-5|NA
CASSDNGGYGETQYF
TGTGCCAGCAGTGATAATGGCGGGTACGGAGAGACCCAGTACTTC
>few|TRBV7-8|TRBJ1-5|NA
CASSLLQHNQPQHF
TGTGCCAGCAGCTTACTGCAGCACAATCAGCCCCAGCATTTT
>NA|TRBV27|TRBJ1-6|NA
CASSPAPSSSYNSPLHF
TGTGCCAGCAGTCCCGCACCCTCAAGCTCCTATAATTCACCCCTCCACTTT
>NA|TRBV5-6|TRBJ1-3|NA
CASSFGTLGNTIYF
TGTGCCAGCAGCTTTGGGACACTAGGAAACACCATATATTTT
>NA|TRBV9|TRBJ2-1|TRBD2
CASSASGGPYNEQFF
TGTGCCAGCAGCGCCAGCGGGGGACCCTACAATGAGCAGTTCTTC
>NA|TRBV7-9|TRBJ2-5|TRBD1
CASSPPRDRGQQTQYF
TGTGCCAGCAGCCCCCCTAGGGACAGGGGGCAACAGACCCAGTACTTC
>NA|TRBV28|TRBJ1-2|NA
CASSVTEYYGYTF
TGTGCCAGCAGTGTAACAGAATACTATGGCTACACCTTC
>NA|TRBV30|TRBJ1-2|NA
CAWSEYGSGYTF
TGTGCCTGGAGTGAGTATGGGAGCGGCTACACCTTC
>NA|TRBV7-3|TRBJ2-3|NA
CASSLRAGTDTQYF
TGTGCCAGCAGCTTAAGAGCGGGCACAGATACGCAGTATTTT
>NA|TRBV27|TRBJ2-7|TRBD1
CASSLWGTGEPYEQYF
TGTGCCAGCAGTTTATGGGGCACAGGGGAGCCCTACGAGCAGTACTTC
>NA|TRBV9|TRBJ2-7|NA
CASSVGTSPSYEQYF
TGTGCCAGCAGCGTCGGGACCTCTCCCTCCTACGAGCAGTACTTC
>NA|TRBV28|TRBJ2-7|NA
CASSLGLGSSYEQYF
TGTGCCAGCAGTTTAGGTTTAGGATCCTCCTACGAGCAGTACTTC
>once|TRBV5-6|TRBJ1-2|TRBD1
CASSHRQGYGYTF
TGTGCCAGCAGCCATAGACAGGGCTATGGCTACACCTTC
>NA|TRBV9|TRBJ2-3|NA
CASSPGTVTDTQYF
TGTGCCAGCAGCCCGGGGACTGTCACAGATACGCAGTATTTT
>NA|TRBV9|TRBJ2-2|TRBD2
CASSDAGDLYTGELFF
TGTGCCAGCAGCGACGCGGGAGATTTGTACACCGGGGAGCTGTTTTTT
>NA|TRBV5-4|TRBJ2-1|TRBD2
CASSSAGGEPEEQFF
TGTGCCAGCAGCTCAGCGGGGGGCGAGCCTGAGGAGCAGTTCTTC